Given below is one T cell receptor beta chain in context. No cognate antigen has been identified for it. One base away there is no much larger clone; base qualities are not given. Libraries were prepared through the immunoSEQ multiplex PCR assay. For the multiplex PCR, a mixture combining 60 forward primers for TCR Vbeta segments and 13 reverse primers for TCR Jbeta segments was used. A multiplex PCR assay on genomic DNA amplified the CDR3 region of rearranged TCR beta genes. Amplified TCR beta libraries were sequenced as 87-base-pair reads on the Illumina HiSeq System. Turning to the authors' computational methods: Across the 670 or so repertoires, a later analysis counted 80 million or so unique TCR beta chains, roughly 11 million of which were shared by at least two donors. Raw reads were error-corrected and collapsed into unique sequences with a nearest-neighbor algorithm that merged closely related sequences to remove PCR and sequencing errors. CDR3 sequences were aligned to IMGT reference sequences to assign V, D and J gene segments. For a sequence to be retained, a match of at least six nucleotides to both a V gene segment and a J gene segment was required. A rearrangement was called productive if the CDR3 had no stop codons and remained in frame with V and J, and every other rearrangement was called non-productive. Following IMGT convention, CDR3 was defined as the stretch from the second conserved V-encoded cysteine to the conserved J-encoded phenylalanine. In an earlier analysis of around 600 of the donors, sequences lacking an unambiguous match to a single V gene segment were excluded. An earlier analysis of several hundred of the donors called V segments functional above 56.7% productive rearrangements and segregating when the between-donor standard deviation exceeded 5%. A statistical classification framework was built for diagnosing cytomegalovirus status from the catalog of TCR beta chain sequences. In a later analysis, V and J genes were assigned by comparing TCR nucleotide sequences against IMGT/GENE-DB human TR gene sequences. A later analysis assigned CDR3 sequences and most-parsimonious VDJ recombination scenarios with the TCRdist pipeline. In a later analysis, every TCR beta chain was defined by the combination of its CDR3 amino acid sequence and its V-gene family, and reads without a unique V-gene family were dropped. In a later analysis, 500 to 700 highly shared, low-generation-probability nucleotide sequences were removed to address suspected cross-contamination and a sequencing artifact. In a later analysis, a clonal expansion index for each public chain was calculated from normalized within-repertoire ranks of inferred template counts. In a later analysis, generation probabilities were computed using a VDJ recombination model fitted to out-of-frame rearrangements, and the results were checked against IGoR. In a later analysis, TCR-TCR, TCR-HLA and TCR-CMV co-occurrence was scored with hypergeometric tests, and a repertoire-size bias correction was applied to TCR pairs. In a later analysis, false discovery rates were estimated by permuting HLA or CMV assignments 20 times. In a later analysis, co-occurring TCRs were grouped using DBSCAN, with TCRdist sequence similarity added in when clustering inside HLA-allele-positive subsets. For co-occurrence clustering, repertoires with fewer than 30,000 or more than 120,000 public chains were excluded, along with roughly five repertoires with anomalous nucleotide sharing. Held by TCRdb, this immuneACCESS table contains in-frame sequences only and omits some clones. Under half of the omission traces to an unresolved V gene where checked; the cause of the rest is unknown. D and trimming come from the DNA, and the V and J calls and clone size come from that table. In this sample the table shows around 150,000 clones, approximately 83% of which occur a single time. The ten largest make up 9.3% of the sample.

The cohort comprised some 730 healthy bone marrow donors. Cohort members were all nominally healthy when sampled, although unrecorded immune exposures were likely present. The donor was CMV seropositive and belonged to the group of some 290 seropositive cohort members. Each donor provided a peripheral blood sample, and peripheral blood mononuclear cells were used for TCR beta sequencing. Genomic DNA extraction from the blood cell samples was performed with the Qiagen DNeasy Blood Extraction Kit. The data originate from a study of cytomegalovirus exposure and HLA in healthy donors (dated by TCRdb to 2016 to 2017). The study in broad terms: According to an earlier analysis of several hundred of the donors, about 190 million T cells yielded 90 million to 140 million unique TCR beta sequences and 250 to 350 Gb of sequence data. An early release that covered 500 to 800 HLA-typed donors contained approximately 300 gigabases of sequencing data and 75 million to 100 million unique TCR sequences. Among the roughly 370 genotyped donors, approximately 81% belonged to the genetic ancestry cluster associated with self-reported Caucasian donors. The study aimed to test whether cataloging public T cell receptors could reveal signatures of past pathogen exposure. Using immunosequencing, the study profiled T cell repertoires from about 610 subjects and related those repertoires to cytomegalovirus serostatus. Besides the first cohort of some 670 subjects, a separate validation cohort made up of roughly 120 different subjects was used. High-throughput TCR immunosequencing, statistical association of individual TCRs with disease status, and machine learning were combined to predict cytomegalovirus infection status. To study patterns of TCR occurrence, a later analysis re-analyzed previously published TCR beta repertoires from 600 to 750 donors and added high-resolution HLA genotyping. The later analysis used no new phenotypic data to find candidate immune exposures, relying instead on TCR beta sequences and their occurrence across donors. In an earlier analysis of roughly 580 of the donors, high-throughput TCR beta sequencing was used to judge whether each TCR beta V gene segment behaved as functional or pseudogenic. Alongside the repertoire data, information on donor age, sex, ethnicity and CMV serostatus was compiled. In a later genetic analysis, genome-wide SNP genotypes for 398 of the 666 donors were used, and that subset was treated as a discovery cohort. All discovery cohort repertoires had been generated using a single sequencing platform. Both class I and class II loci were covered by HLA typing, at four-digit resolution. The number of donors typed differed by locus, with about 629-640 for A, B, C, DRB1 and DQB1, roughly 520 for DQA1, 606 for DPA1, and 472 for DPB1. Roughly 5 DR-DQ haplotypes were treated as single units for association and clustering because of strong linkage in the cohort. Among 300 to 500 genotyped donors of the cohort, an average of around 250,000 unique TCR beta nucleotide sequences was sequenced per donor, of which 15% to 20% were non-productive. What the authors observed across the whole study: Most TCR sequences were seen in very few donors, while some public TCRs were found in many individuals. A later genetic analysis reported fewer N-insertions in productive TCRs among donors in an Asian-associated ancestry cluster than the approximately 700-donor mean. Because some donors lacked HLA typing at each locus, the association tests relied only on the typed subset. In a later analysis, HLA-associated TCR beta chains were found to be more clonally expanded and to have lower generation probabilities than equally common non-associated chains. A cluster of highly shared sequence variants was judged likely to be a technical artifact of the sequencing pipeline. The 87-base-pair reads could not distinguish some IMGT-functional V segments, including TRBV6-2 and TRBV6-3, so those segments were excluded. In a later analysis, several top co-occurrence clusters were reported to appear linked to parvovirus B19, influenza, CMV and Epstein-Barr virus. Three of the identified cytomegalovirus-associated TCR beta chains were confirmed in vitro to be specific for cytomegalovirus antigens. This cohort had only TCR beta chains sequenced, and the lack of alpha or paired-chain data limited which features could be detected. A later analysis found that most CMV-associated TCR beta chains appeared HLA-restricted, with HLA associations seemingly driven largely by CMV exposure. Sequencing depth was assumed to be roughly uniform across donors in the presence/absence analyses, though that assumption may not hold. The authors suggested that the approach could potentially be extended to other disease states and immunological phenotypes. A later genetic analysis associated a missense DCLRE1C variant with V-gene and J-gene trimming of TCR beta chains, and an independent cohort replicated the association. Correlated functional status among segregating V segments might reflect linkage disequilibrium, but an unknown experimental factor could not be ruled out. When HLA alleles, especially DR and DQ, strongly co-occurred, attributing TCR associations to individual alleles was difficult. The earlier analysis of 587 of the donors excluded fewer than 20 rarely observed V segments, including chromosome 9 orphons, because counts were too low. A further reported finding was that TCR beta sequences accurately predicted the HLA-A and HLA-B alleles for most subjects in the first cohort. Immune exposure information for the cohort was limited to CMV serostatus. Broadly in line with IMGT annotations, most TCR beta V segments showed up in productive rearrangements about 87% or about 30% of the time in an earlier analysis of some 590 of the donors. In a later analysis, the rate of TCR association differed among HLA loci, with DRB1 alleles having the most associated TCRs and HLA-C alleles having the fewest. In the study, around 160 TCR beta chains were listed as associated with cytomegalovirus. The classifier was reported to diagnose cytomegalovirus status with high specificity and sensitivity in both the original cohort and the validation cohort. Specific HLA alleles were associated with 16,951 TCR beta sequences at a false discovery rate of 0.05 in a later analysis.

V gives up 1 base and J gives up 0 bases, and the segment between their germline ends measures 9 bases. The CDR3 goes from the cysteine to the phenylalanine over 16 residues. Of the read, only the CDR3 DNA is kept; its 48 bases are in frame from base 1. CDR1 and CDR2, looked up from the germline V gene, are SGHTA and FQGNSA. The sequence joins TRBV7-2 to TRBJ2-2; a confident D gene designation cannot be given. The sequence came from a man aged 18-30 years in good health and CMV-seropositive. Source material: PBMCs. In nucleotide form, the sequence is TGTGCCAGCAGCTTAGATGCAGTTACGAACACCGGGGAGCTGTTTTTT. It encodes CASSLDAVTNTGELFF.